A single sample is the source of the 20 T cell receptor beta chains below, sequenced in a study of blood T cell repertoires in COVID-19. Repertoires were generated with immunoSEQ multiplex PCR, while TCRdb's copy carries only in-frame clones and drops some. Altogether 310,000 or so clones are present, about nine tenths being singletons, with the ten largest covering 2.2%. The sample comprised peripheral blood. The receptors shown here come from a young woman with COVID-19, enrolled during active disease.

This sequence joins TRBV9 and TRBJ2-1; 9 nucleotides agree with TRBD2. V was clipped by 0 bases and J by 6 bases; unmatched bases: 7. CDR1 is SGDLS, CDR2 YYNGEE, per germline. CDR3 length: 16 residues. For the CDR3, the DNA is TGTGCCAGCAGCGTAGCTGTGGGCGGGAGGGGCAATGAGCAGTTCTTC. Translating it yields CASSVAVGGRGNEQFF.

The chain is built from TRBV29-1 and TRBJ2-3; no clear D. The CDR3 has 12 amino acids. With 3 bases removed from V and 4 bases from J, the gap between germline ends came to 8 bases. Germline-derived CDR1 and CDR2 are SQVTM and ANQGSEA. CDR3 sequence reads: CSVDLRADTQYF. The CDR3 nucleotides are TGCAGCGTTGACCTACGCGCAGATACGCAGTATTTT.

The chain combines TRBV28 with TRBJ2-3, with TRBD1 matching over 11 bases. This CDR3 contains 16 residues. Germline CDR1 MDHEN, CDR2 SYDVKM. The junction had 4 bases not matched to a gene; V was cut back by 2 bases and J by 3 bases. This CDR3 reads CASSLIRDRGTDTQYF. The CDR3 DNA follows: TGTGCCAGCAGTTTAATCCGGGACAGGGGGACAGATACGCAGTATTTT.

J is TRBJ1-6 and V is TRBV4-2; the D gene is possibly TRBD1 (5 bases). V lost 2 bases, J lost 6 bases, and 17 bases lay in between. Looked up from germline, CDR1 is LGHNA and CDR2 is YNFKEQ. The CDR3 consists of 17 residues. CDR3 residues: CASSQSGEGSLNSPLHF. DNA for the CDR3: TGTGCCAGCAGCCAATCGGGGGAGGGCTCGCTTAATTCACCCCTCCACTTT.

The CDR3 sequence: CASSLTGQGPYEQYF. The CDR3 nucleotides are TGTGCCAGCAGCCTAACGGGACAGGGACCCTACGAGCAGTACTTC. The rearrangement uses TRBV27 and TRBJ2-7; 9 bases fit TRBD1. J gave up 2 bases and V 6 bases, and 8 bases lay outside the gene matches. The germline V gene has CDR1 MNHEY and CDR2 SMNVEV (reference sequence). The CDR3 length is 15 residues.

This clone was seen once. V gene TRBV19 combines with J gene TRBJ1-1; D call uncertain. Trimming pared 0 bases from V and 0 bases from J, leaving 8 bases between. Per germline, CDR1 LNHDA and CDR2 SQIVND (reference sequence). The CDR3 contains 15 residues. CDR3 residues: CASSIEAVMNTEAFF. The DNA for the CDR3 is TGTGCCAGTAGTATAGAGGCAGTTATGAACACTGAAGCTTTCTTT.

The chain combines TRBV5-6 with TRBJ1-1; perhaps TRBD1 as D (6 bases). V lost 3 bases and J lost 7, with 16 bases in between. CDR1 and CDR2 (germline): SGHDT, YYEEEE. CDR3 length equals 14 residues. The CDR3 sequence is CASSSWPGDGEAFF. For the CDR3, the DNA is TGTGCCAGCAGCTCCTGGCCAGGGGACGGTGAAGCTTTCTTT.

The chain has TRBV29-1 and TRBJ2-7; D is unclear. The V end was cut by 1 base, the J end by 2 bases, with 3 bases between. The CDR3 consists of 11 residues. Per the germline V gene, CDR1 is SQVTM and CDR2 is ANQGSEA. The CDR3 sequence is CSVEAAYEQYF. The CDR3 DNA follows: TGCAGCGTTGAAGCAGCCTACGAGCAGTACTTC.

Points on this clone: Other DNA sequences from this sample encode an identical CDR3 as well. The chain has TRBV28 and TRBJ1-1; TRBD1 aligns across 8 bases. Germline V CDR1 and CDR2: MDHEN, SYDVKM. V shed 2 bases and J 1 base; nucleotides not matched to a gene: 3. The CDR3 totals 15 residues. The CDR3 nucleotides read TGTGCCAGCAGTTTAGGACAGGGAGGGAACACTGAAGCTTTCTTT. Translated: CASSLGQGGNTEAFF. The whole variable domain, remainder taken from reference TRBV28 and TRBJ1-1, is DVKVTQSSRYLVKRTGEKVFLECVQDMDHENMFWYRQDPGLGLRLIYFSYDVKMKEKGDIPEGYSVSREKKERFSLILESASTNQTSMYLCASSLGQGGNTEAFFGQGTRLTVV.

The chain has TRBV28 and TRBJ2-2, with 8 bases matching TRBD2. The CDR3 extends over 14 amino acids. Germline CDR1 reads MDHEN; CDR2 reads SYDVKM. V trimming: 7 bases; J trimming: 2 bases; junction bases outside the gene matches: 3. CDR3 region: CASTTSGNTGELFF. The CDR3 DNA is TGTGCCAGCACAACTAGCGGAAACACCGGGGAGCTGTTTTTT.

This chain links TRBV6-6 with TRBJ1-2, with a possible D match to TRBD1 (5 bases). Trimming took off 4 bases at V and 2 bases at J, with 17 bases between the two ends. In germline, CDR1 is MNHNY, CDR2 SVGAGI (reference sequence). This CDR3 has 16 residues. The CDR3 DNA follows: TGTGCCAGCAGTTCCGGGGGGGGGATTGAGAACTATGGCTACACCTTC. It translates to CASSSGGGIENYGYTF.

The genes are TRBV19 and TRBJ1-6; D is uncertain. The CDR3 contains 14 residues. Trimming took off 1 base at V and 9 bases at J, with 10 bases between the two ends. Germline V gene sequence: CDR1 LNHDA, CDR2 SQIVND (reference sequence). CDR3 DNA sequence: TGTGCCAGTAGTATAGCGGTCGATGGTTCACCCCTCCACTTT. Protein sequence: CASSIAVDGSPLHF.

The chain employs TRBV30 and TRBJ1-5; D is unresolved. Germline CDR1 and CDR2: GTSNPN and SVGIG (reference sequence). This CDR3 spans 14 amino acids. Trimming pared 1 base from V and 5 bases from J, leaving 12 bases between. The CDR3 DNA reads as TGTGCCTGGAGTGGGAAGGAGGTAGATCAGCCCCAGCATTTT. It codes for CAWSGKEVDQPQHF.

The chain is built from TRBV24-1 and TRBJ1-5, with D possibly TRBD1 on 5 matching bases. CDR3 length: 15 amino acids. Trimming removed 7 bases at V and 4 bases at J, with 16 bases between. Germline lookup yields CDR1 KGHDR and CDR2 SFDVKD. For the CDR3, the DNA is TGTGCCACCAGCGCAGGGACGGGAGTAAATCAGCCCCAGCATTTT. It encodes CATSAGTGVNQPQHF.

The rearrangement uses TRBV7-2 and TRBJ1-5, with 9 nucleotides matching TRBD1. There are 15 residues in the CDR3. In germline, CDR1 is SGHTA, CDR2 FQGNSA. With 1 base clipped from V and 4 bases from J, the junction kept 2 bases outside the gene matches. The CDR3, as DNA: TGTGCCAGCAGCTTAGAGACAGGGGGAAATCAGCCCCAGCATTTT. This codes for CASSLETGGNQPQHF.

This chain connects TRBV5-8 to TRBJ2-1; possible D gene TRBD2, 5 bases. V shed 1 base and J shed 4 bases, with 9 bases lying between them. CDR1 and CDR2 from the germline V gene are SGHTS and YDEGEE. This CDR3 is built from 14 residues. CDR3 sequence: CASSLFSGYNEQFF. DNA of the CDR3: TGTGCCAGCAGCTTGTTTTCGGGATACAATGAGCAGTTCTTC.

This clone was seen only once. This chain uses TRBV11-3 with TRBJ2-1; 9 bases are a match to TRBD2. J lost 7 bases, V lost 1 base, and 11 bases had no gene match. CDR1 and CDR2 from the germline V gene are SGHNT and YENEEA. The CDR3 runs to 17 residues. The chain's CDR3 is CASSLARGVAGVNEQFF. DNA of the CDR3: TGTGCCAGCAGCTTAGCTCGCGGAGTAGCGGGGGTTAATGAGCAGTTCTTC.

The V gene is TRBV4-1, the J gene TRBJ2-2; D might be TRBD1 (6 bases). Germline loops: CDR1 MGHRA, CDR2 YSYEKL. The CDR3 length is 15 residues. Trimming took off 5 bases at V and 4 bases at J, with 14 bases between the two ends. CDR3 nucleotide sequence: TGCGCCAGCAGCATTCACAGGGACCCCACCGGGGAGCTGTTTTTT. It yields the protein CASSIHRDPTGELFF.

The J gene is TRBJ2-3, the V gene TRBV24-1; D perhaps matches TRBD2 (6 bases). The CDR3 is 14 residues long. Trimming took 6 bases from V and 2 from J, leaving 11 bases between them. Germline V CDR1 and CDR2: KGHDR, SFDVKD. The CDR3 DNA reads TGTGCCACCAGTCCGGGACTCTCCACAGATACGCAGTATTTT. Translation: CATSPGLSTDTQYF.

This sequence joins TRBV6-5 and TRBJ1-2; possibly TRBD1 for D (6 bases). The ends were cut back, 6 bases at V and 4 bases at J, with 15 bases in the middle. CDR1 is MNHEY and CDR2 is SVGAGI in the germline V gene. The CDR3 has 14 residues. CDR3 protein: CASRGALLLYGYTF. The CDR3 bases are TGTGCCAGCAGGGGGGCCCTCCTACTCTATGGCTACACCTTC.